This T cell receptor (beta chain) derives from a study of cytomegalovirus exposure and HLA in healthy donors. Points on this clone: What it binds is unknown. The DNA is omitted, as the CDR3 cannot be located on it reliably, and the CDR3 follows TCRdb's listing.

The PCR employed 60 Vbeta primers together with 13 Jbeta primers. Sequenced by immunoSEQ multiplex PCR; TCRdb stores in-frame clones only, minus some. The sample has some 130,000 clones, 75% to 85% seen once. Overall study findings and caveats: A later analysis reportedly identified an Asian-associated ancestry cluster as carrying fewer N-insertions than the approximately 710-donor mean. The sole available immune exposure information was CMV serostatus. A later analysis linked a missense DCLRE1C variant to TCR beta V- and J-gene trimming.

CDR1 is MNHEY and CDR2 is SMNVEV in the germline V gene (reference sequence). A total of 15 residues make up the CDR3, ends included. The gene calls are TRBV27 and TRBJ1-2; TRBD1 reflects the table's D call only, with no check against the DNA. The clonotype was recovered from a man younger than 35 in good health and CMV-seronegative. The specimen sequenced was PBMCs. CDR3 sequence reads: CASSTSSDRVSGYTF.